One and the same sample provided the 8 T cell receptor beta chains below, sequenced in a study of regulatory T cells in long-lasting Graves disease. Assembly of TCR beta libraries relied on iRepertoire HTBI primers together with Arm-PCR of CDR3 regions. Via MiXCR, TCRdb re-called the multiplex PCR reads, giving one row per CDR3 protein. The sample includes about 440,000 distinct CDR3 sequences, about a sixth of them seen just once. The time point is: newly diagnosed GD, antithyroid drugs for less than 3 months. The TCR library used RNA extracted from PBMCs. The sample was also linked to a second study, of T cells in Graves' hyperthyroidism and ophthalmopathy.

This specimen was peripheral blood mononuclear cells (PBMCs), taken at new diagnosis, from a patient treated with antithyroid drugs. The source is a woman in her twenties or thirties with Graves disease.

At least ten counts were recorded for this clonotype. The chain couples TRBV12-3 or TRBV12-4 to TRBJ1-5; D is ambiguous. V shed 6 bases and J shed 3 bases, with 12 bases lying between them. CDR3 length: 14 residues. The CDR3 reads CASSPTGHNQPQHF. CDR3 DNA: TGTGCCAGCAGCCCCACTGGGCACAATCAGCCCCAGCATTTT.

The chain combines TRBV19 with TRBJ2-7; the D gene could be TRBD1 or TRBD2 (5 bases each). The CDR3 extends over 16 amino acids. With 7 bases removed from V and 2 bases from J, the gap between germline ends came to 21 bases. In germline, CDR1 is LNHDA, CDR2 SQIVND (reference sequence). The DNA for the CDR3 is TGTGCCAGTACCTCGGGTGGGGGAGAGGATGCCTACGAGCAGTACTTC. Its translation is CASTSGGGEDAYEQYF.

CDR3 coding DNA: TGCAGCGTTGAAGATTACTACAATGAGCAGTTCTTC. It is translated as CSVEDYYNEQFF. V and J are TRBV29-1 and TRBJ2-1; D not certain. V was pared by 0 bases and J by 3 bases, with 3 bases between. Germline V gene sequence: CDR1 SQVTM, CDR2 ANQGSEA. The CDR3 covers 12 residues.

This clonotype was detected many times. The V and J genes are TRBV7-2 and TRBJ1-4, with a tentative D call TRBD1 (5 bases). Germline CDR1 SGHTA, CDR2 FQGNSA. The CDR3 loop spans 17 amino acids. V gave up 0 bases and J gave up 8 bases, with 19 bases separating them. In nucleotides, the CDR3 is TGTGCCAGCAGCTTAGCAGGGACTGGGGAGACGGGGGAAAAACTGTTTTTT. It codes for CASSLAGTGETGEKLFF.

V is TRBV5-1 and J is TRBJ1-2; 8 nucleotides match TRBD1. V was clipped by 4 bases and J by 10 bases; unmatched bases: 9. CDR3 length: 13 amino acids. Per the germline V gene, CDR1 is SGHRS and CDR2 is YFSETQ. The CDR3 DNA follows: TGCGCCAGCAGCGGGGGACAGGACGCGGACTACACCTTC. Translation gives CASSGGQDADYTF.

This clonotype was recorded many times. The chain has TRBV2 and TRBJ2-3; tentatively, D is TRBD1 or TRBD2 (5 bases each). The V end lost 1 base, the J end lost 4 bases, and 6 bases lay between the germline ends. Germline CDR1 reads SNHLY; CDR2 reads FYNNEI. The CDR3 has 13 residues. The CDR3 coding sequence is TGTGCCAGCAGTGAAGAGGGACCAGATACGCAGTATTTT. Its protein is CASSEEGPDTQYF.

The rearrangement uses TRBV4-1 and TRBJ2-1, with 7 bases matching TRBD1. The end of the DNA fits TRBJ2-5 better, so the J call may be wrong. The CDR3 loop spans 15 amino acids. Per the germline V gene, CDR1 is MGHRA and CDR2 is YSYEKL. The CDR3 nucleotides read TGCGCCAGCAGCCAATCGGGACAGAAACAAGAGACCCAGTACTTC. This codes for CASSQSGQKQETQYF.

This clonotype was seen repeatedly, ten times or more. The rearrangement joins TRBV6-2 or TRBV6-3 to TRBJ2-3, with TRBD1 matching over 7 bases. CDR1 and CDR2 from the germline V gene are MNHEY and SVGEGT. V shed 5 bases, J shed 1 base, and the junction held 3 bases outside the gene matches. The CDR3 extends over 14 amino acids. This CDR3 is CASSNGQGTDTQYF. The CDR3 coding sequence is TGTGCCAGCAGTAACGGACAGGGCACAGATACGCAGTATTTT.